The subject of this entry is one T cell receptor (beta chain). This clonotype was counted a single time. Its antigen is not yet known. Base qualities were left out, and no much larger clone turns up one base away. A single read is weak support. TCRdb shows the sequencer as Illumina HiSeq 1500. TCRdb applied fastp at Q25 and MiXCR to the public reads, then kept only in-frame beta chains. Merged by CDR3 protein, the rows form single entries marked with the most common genes and DNA. This sample comprises approximately 500,000 distinct CDR3 sequences, 15% to 20% of them detected only once. Of the sample, 24% is held by the ten largest clones. According to the germline V gene (reference sequence), CDR1 reads DFQATT and CDR2 reads SNEGSKA. Taken from cysteine to phenylalanine, the CDR3 has 14 residues. Only the CDR3 region is kept as DNA, spanning 42 bases read in frame from base 1. At the junction V is shortened by 3 bases and J by 7 bases; bases outside the gene matches: 6.

The data belong to a study of T cell repertoires in cytomegalovirus infection (dated by TCRdb to the late 2010s). Looking at the study overall: The HLA type of each donor mattered for the analysis, because public TCR beta signatures pointed to carriage of CMV infection along with the matching HLA type. What the authors observed across the whole study: In both this cohort and an independent cohort of several hundred donors, the cumulative frequency of public TCR beta family members distinguished carriers of CMV infection plus the relevant HLA type. The ex vivo response was dominated by HLA-C-restricted CMV-specific TCR beta clonotypes, which also provided the single most frequent clonotype in two of eight donors.

The V and J genes are TRBV20-1 and TRBJ2-7, and 13 bases in between align with TRBD2. The sequence derives from a human donor in good health (CMV status not recorded). Some clones in this sample may be carry-over from other donors' samples. Sequenced material: CD8+ T cells from PBMCs. The CDR3 corresponds to CSASPRGLAGEQYF. At the DNA level, the sequence is TGCAGTGCTAGTCCGCGGGGACTAGCGGGGGAGCAGTACTTC.